This record looks at one T cell receptor beta chain sequence and its context. Profiling relied on immunoSEQ multiplex PCR, and the TCRdb table lists in-frame clones only, not all of them. The data hold roughly 100,000 clones, with roughly 92% observed a single time. V was clipped by 4 bases and J by 3 bases, with 21 bases between them. Germline lookup yields CDR1 MGHRA and CDR2 YSYEKL. The length of the CDR3 is 17 residues. The sample belongs to a study of control samples from healthy donors and cancer patients. This clonotype was sampled from a human donor in good health. The donor label of this sample is uncertain. The gene calls are TRBV4-1 and TRBJ1-1; D might be TRBD1 (6 bases). Input material: blood. The CDR3 spells CASSPPWAGAGDTEAFF. The CDR3 DNA reads as TGCGCCAGCAGCCCCCCTTGGGCAGGGGCTGGGGACACTGAAGCTTTCTTT.